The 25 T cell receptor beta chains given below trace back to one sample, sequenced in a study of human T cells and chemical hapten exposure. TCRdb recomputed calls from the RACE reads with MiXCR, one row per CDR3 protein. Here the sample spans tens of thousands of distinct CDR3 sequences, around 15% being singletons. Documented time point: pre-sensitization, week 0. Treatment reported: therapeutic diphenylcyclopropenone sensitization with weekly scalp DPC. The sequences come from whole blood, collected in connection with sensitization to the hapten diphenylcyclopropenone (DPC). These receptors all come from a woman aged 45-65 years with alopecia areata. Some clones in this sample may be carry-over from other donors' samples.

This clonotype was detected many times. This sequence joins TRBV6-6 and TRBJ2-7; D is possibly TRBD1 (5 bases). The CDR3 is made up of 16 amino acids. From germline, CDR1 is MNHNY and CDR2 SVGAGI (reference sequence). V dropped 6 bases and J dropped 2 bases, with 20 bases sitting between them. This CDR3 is CASRIQGEPGPYEQYF. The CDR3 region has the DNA TGTGCCAGCAGAATCCAAGGGGAACCAGGGCCCTACGAGCAGTACTTC.

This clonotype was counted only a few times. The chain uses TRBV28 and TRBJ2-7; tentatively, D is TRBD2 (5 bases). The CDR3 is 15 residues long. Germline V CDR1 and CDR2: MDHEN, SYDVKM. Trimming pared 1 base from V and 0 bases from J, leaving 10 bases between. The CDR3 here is CASSLFRETSYEQYF. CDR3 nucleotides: TGTGCCAGCAGTTTATTTCGGGAAACCTCCTACGAGCAGTACTTC.

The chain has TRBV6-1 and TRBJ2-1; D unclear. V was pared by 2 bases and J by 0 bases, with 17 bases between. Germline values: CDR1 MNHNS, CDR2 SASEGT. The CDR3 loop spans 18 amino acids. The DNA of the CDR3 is TGTGCCAGCAGTGAACACCCGTACGCGAGAAGCTCCTACAATGAGCAGTTCTTC. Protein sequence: CASSEHPYARSSYNEQFF.

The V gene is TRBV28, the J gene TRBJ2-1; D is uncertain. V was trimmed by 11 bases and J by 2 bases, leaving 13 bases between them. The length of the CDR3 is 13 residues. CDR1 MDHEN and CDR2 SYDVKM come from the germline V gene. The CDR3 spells CAAALKAYNEQFF. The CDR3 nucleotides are TGTGCCGCCGCGTTAAAGGCCTACAATGAGCAGTTCTTC.

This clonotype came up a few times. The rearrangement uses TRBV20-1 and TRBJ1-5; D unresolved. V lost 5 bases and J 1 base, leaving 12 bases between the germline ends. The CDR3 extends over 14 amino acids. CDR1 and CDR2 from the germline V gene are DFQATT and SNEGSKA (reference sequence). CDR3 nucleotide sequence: TGCAGTGCTGTCGACGGAAGGAGCAATCAGCCCCAGCATTTT. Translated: CSAVDGRSNQPQHF.

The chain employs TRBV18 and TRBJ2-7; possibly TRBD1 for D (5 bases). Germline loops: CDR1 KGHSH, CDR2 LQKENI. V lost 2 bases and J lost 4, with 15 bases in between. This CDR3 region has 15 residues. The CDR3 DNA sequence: TGTGCCAGCTCACCAACGGCAGGGTCCAAGTACGAGCAGTACTTC. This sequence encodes CASSPTAGSKYEQYF.

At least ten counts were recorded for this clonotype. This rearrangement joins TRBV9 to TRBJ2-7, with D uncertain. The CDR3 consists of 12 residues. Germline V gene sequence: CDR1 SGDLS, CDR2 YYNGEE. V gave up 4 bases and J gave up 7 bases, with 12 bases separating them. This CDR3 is CASSRSAGEQYF. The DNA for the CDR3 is TGTGCCAGCAGCCGCTCGGCCGGGGAGCAGTACTTC.

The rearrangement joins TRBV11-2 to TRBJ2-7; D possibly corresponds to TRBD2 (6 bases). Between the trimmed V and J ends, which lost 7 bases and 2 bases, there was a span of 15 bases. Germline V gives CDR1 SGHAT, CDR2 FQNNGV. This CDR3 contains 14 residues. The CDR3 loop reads CASKVGTSTYEQYF. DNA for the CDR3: TGTGCCAGCAAAGTAGGGACTTCCACCTACGAGCAGTACTTC.

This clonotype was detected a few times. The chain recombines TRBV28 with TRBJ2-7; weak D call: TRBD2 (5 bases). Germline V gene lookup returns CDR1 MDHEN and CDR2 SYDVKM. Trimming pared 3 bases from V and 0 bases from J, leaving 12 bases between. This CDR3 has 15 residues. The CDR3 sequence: CASSFSSTSSYEQYF. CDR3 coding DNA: TGTGCCAGCAGTTTCTCATCTACTAGCTCCTACGAGCAGTACTTC.

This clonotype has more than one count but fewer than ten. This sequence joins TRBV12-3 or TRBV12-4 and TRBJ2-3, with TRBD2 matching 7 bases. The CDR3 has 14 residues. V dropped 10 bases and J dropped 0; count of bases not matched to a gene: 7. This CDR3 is CATTGGRSTDTQYF. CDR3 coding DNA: TGTGCCACTACGGGCGGGAGAAGCACAGATACGCAGTATTTT.

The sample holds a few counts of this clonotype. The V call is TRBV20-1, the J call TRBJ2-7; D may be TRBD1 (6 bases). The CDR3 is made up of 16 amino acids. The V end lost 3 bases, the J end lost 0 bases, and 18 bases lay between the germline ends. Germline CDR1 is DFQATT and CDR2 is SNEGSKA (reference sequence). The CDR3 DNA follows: TGCAGTGCTAGGGTGGTGGGGACACGGAGCTCCTACGAGCAGTACTTC. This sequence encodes CSARVVGTRSSYEQYF.

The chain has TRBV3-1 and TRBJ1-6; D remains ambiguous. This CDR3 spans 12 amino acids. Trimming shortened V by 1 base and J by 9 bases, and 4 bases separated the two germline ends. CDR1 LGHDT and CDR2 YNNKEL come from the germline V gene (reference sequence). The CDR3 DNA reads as TGTGCCAGCAGCCAAGTTCGTTCACCCCTCCACTTT. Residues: CASSQVRSPLHF.

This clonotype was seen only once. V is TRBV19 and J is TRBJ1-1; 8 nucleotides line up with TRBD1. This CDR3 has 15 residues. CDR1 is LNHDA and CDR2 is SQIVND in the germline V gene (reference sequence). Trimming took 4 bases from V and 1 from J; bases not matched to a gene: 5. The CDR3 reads CASSTRQGTNTEAFF. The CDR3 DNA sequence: TGTGCCAGTAGTACCAGACAGGGGACGAACACTGAAGCTTTCTTT.

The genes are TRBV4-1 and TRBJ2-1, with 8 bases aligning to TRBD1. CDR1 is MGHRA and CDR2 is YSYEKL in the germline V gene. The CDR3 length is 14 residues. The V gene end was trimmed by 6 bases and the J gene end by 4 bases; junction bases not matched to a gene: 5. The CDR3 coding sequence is TGCGCCAGCAGATTCCGGGACAGGTACAATGAGCAGTTCTTC. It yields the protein CASRFRDRYNEQFF.

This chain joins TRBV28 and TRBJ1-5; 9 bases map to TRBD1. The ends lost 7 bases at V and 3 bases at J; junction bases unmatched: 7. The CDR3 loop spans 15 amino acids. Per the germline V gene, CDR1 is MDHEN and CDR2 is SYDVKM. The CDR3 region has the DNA TGTGCCAGCAACTTAGGGACAGGGAACAATCAGCCCCAGCATTTT. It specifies CASNLGTGNNQPQHF.

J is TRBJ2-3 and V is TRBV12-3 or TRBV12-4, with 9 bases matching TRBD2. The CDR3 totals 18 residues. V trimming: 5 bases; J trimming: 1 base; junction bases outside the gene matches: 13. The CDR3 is CASSKERVAGVRTDTQYF. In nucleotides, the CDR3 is TGTGCCAGCAGTAAAGAAAGGGTAGCGGGAGTGCGCACAGATACGCAGTATTTT.

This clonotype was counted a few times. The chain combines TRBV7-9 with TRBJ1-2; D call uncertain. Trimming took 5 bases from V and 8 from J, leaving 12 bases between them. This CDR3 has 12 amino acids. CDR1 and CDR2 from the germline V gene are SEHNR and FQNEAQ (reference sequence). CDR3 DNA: TGTGCCAGCAGCCTGGAGTTAGGAGGCTACACCTTC. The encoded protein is CASSLELGGYTF.

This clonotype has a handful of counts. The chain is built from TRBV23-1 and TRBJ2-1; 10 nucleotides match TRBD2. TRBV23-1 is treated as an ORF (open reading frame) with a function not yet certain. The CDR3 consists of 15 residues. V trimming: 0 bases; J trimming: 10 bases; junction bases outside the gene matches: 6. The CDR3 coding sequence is TGCGCCAGCAGTCAATCTACTAGCGGGACGGGGGAGCAGTTCTTC. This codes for CASSQSTSGTGEQFF.

The CDR3 loop is CSASFAGGVSGGEKLFF. CDR3 nucleotides: TGCAGTGCTAGTTTCGCAGGGGGTGTCTCCGGCGGTGAAAAACTGTTTTTT. The V call is TRBV20-1, the J call TRBJ1-4; TRBD1 aligns across 7 bases. Germline CDR1 is DFQATT and CDR2 is SNEGSKA (reference sequence). The CDR3 length is 17 residues. Unmatched junction bases numbered 17, after V lost 3 bases and J lost 7 bases.

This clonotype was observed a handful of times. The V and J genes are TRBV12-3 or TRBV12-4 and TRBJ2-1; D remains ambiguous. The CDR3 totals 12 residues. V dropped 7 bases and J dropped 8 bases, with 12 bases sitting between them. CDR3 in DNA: TGTGCCAGCACCGACAACGGCTATGAGCAGTTCTTC. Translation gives CASTDNGYEQFF.

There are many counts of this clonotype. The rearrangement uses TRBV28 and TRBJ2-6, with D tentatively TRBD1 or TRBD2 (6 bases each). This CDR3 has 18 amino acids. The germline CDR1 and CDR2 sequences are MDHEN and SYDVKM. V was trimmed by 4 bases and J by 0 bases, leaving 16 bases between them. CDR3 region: CASSSSWGRDSGANVLTF. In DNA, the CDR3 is TGTGCCAGCAGTTCCTCCTGGGGGCGGGACTCTGGGGCCAACGTCCTGACTTTC.

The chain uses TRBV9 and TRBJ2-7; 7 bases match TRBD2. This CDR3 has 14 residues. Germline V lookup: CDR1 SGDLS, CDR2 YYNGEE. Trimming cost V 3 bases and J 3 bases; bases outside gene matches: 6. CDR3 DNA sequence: TGTGCCAGCAGCGGCAGCGGGATTCACTACGAGCAGTACTTC. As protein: CASSGSGIHYEQYF. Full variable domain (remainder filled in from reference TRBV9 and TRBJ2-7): DSGVTQTPKHLITATGQRVTLRCSPRSGDLSVYWYQQSLDQGLQFLIQYYNGEERAKGNILERFSAQQFPDLHSELNLSSLELGDSALYFCASSGSGIHYEQYFGPGTRLTVT.

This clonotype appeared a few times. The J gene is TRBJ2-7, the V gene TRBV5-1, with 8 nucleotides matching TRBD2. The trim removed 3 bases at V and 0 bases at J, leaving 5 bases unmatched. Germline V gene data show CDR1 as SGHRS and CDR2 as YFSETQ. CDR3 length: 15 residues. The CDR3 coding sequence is TGCGCCAGCAGCTCCATAGCGGGAAGCTCCTACGAGCAGTACTTC. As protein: CASSSIAGSSYEQYF.

CDR3 DNA sequence: TGTGCCAGCTCGCCAGCGGTCCAAGAGACCCAGTACTTC. Residues: CASSPAVQETQYF. The chain joins TRBV18 to TRBJ2-5; a weak D match, TRBD2 (5 bases). The germline V and J ends were trimmed by 6 bases and 1 base, with 9 bases remaining between them. CDR3 length: 13 amino acids. In germline, CDR1 is KGHSH, CDR2 LQKENI. Complete variable domain (other parts from reference TRBV18 and TRBJ2-5): NAGVMQNPRHLVRRRGQEARLRCSPMKGHSHVYWYRQLPEEGLKFMVYLQKENIIDESGMPKERFSAEFPKEGPSILRIQQVVRGDSAAYFCASSPAVQETQYFGPGTRLLVL.

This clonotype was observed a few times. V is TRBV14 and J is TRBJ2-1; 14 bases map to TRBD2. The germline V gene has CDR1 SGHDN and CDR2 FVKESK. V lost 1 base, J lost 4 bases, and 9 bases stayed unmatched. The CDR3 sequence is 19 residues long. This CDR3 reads CASSQGRSTSGREYNEQFF. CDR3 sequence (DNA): TGTGCCAGCAGCCAAGGTCGTTCGACTAGCGGGAGGGAATACAATGAGCAGTTCTTC. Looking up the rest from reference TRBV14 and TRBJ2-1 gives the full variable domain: EAGVTQFPSHSVIEKGQTVTLRCDPISGHDNLYWYRRVMGKEIKFLLHFVKESKQDESGMPNNRFLAERTGGTYSTLKVQPAELEDSGVYFCASSQGRSTSGREYNEQFFGPGTRLTVL.